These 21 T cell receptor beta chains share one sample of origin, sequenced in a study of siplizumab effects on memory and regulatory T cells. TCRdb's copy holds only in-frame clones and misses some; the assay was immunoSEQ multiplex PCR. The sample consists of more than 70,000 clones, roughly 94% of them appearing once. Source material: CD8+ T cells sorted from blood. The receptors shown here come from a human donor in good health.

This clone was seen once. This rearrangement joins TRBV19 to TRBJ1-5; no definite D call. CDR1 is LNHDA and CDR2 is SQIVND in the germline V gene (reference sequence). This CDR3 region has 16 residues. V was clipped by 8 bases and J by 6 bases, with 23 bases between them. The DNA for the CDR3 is TGTGCCAGTCGTCGAGAGCGTTCCGGGTTTCTTCAGCCCCAGCATTTT. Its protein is CASRRERSGFLQPQHF.

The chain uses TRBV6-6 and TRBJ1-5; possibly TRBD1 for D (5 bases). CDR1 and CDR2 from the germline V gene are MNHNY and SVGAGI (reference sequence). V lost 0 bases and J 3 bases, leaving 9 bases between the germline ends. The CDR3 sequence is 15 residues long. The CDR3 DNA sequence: TGTGCCAGCAGTTACTCTCAGGGACCCAATCAGCCCCAGCATTTT. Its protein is CASSYSQGPNQPQHF.

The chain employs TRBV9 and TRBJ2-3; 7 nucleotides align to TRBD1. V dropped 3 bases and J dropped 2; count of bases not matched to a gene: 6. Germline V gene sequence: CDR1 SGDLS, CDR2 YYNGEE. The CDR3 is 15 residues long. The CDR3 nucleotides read TGTGCCAGCAGCGCGGGACAGACCTCCACAGATACGCAGTATTTT. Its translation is CASSAGQTSTDTQYF.

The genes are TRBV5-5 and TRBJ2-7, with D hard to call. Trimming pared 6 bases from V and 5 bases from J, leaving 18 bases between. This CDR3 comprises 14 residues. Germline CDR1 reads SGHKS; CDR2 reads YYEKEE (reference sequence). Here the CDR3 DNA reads TGTGCCAGCATTCCCGAGCCAGGTTATGACGAGCAGTACTTC. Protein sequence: CASIPEPGYDEQYF.

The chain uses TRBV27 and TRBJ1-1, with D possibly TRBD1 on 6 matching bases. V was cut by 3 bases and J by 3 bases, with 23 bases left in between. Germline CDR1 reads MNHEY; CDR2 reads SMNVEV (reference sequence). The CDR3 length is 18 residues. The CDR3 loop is CASSFYPAKTGLDTEAFF. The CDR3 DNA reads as TGTGCCAGCAGTTTTTACCCTGCGAAGACAGGTTTGGACACTGAAGCTTTCTTT.

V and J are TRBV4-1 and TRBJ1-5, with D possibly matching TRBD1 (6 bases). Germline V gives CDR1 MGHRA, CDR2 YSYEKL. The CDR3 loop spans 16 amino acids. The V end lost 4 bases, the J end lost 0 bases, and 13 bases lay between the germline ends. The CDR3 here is CASSPTGTPSNQPQHF. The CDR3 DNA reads TGCGCCAGCAGCCCAACAGGGACCCCTAGCAATCAGCCCCAGCATTTT.

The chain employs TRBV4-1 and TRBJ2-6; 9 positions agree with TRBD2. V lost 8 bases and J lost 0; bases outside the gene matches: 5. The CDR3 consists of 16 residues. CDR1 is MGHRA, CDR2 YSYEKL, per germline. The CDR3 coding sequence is TGCGCCAGCGGCGGGGGGGGTAGCTCTGGGGCCAACGTCCTGACTTTC. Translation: CASGGGGSSGANVLTF.

The CDR3 protein is CASSQGLATEAFF. CDR3 in DNA: TGCGCCAGCAGCCAGGGGTTGGCCACTGAAGCTTTCTTT. J is TRBJ1-1 and V is TRBV4-1; the D is unclear. Trimming cost V 3 bases and J 4 bases, with 9 bases left between them. In germline, CDR1 is MGHRA, CDR2 YSYEKL. This CDR3 region has 13 residues.

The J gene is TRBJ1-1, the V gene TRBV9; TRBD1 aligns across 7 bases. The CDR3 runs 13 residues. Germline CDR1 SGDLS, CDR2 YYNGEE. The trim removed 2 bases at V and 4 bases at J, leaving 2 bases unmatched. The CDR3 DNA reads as TGTGCCAGCAGCGTGGGGACAGTCACTGAAGCTTTCTTT. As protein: CASSVGTVTEAFF.

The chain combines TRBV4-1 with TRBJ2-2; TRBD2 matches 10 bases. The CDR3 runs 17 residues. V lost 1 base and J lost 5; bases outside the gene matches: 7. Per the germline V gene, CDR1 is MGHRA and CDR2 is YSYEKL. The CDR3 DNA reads TGCGCCAGCAGCCAAGGCCCTAGCGGGAGTTCTACCGGGGAGCTGTTTTTT. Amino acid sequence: CASSQGPSGSSTGELFF.

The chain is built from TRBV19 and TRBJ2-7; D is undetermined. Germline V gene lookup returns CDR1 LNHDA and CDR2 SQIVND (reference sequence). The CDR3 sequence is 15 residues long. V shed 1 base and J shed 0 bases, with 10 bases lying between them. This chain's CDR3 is CASSIGRTSSYEQYF. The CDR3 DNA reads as TGTGCCAGTAGTATAGGCAGGACGAGCTCCTACGAGCAGTACTTC.

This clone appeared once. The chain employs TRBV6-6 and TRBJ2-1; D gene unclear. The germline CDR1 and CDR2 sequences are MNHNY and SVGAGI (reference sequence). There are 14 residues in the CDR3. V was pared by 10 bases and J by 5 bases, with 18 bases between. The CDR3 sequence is CATGEARADNEQFF. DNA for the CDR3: TGTGCCACCGGCGAGGCCCGCGCGGACAATGAGCAGTTCTTC.

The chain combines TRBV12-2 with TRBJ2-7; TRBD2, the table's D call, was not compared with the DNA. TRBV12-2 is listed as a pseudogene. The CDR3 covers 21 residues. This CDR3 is CASRLSSPSGSHQGRTYEQYF. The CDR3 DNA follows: TGTGCAAGTCGCTTAAGCTCCCCTAGCGGGTCTCACCAAGGGAGGACCTACGAGCAGTACTTC.

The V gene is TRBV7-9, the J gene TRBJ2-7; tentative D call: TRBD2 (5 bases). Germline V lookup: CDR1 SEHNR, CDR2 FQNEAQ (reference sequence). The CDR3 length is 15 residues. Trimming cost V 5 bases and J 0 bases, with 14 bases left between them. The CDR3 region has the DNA TGTGCCAGCAGCAAGACCGTTGGGAGCTCCTACGAGCAGTACTTC. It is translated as CASSKTVGSSYEQYF.

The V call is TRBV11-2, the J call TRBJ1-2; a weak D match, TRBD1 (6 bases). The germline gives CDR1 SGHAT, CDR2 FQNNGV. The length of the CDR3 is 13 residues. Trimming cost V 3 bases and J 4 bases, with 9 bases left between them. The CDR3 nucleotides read TGTGCCAGCAGCTTTGGACAGATCTATGGCTACACCTTC. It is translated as CASSFGQIYGYTF.

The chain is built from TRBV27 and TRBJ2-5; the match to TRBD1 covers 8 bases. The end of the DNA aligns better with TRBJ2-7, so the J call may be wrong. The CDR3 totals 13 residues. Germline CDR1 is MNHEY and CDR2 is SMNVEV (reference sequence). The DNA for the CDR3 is TGTGCCAGCGCTGACAGGGGTGGGCACGAGCAGTACTTC. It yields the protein CASADRGGHEQYF.

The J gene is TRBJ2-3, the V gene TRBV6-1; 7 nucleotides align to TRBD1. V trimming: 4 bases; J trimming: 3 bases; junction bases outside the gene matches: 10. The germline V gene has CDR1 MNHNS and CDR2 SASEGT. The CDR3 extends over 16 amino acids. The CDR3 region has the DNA TGTGCCAGCAGTGGCTCACGACAGGGTATTACAGATACGCAGTATTTT. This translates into CASSGSRQGITDTQYF.

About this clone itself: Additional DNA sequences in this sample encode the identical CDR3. CDR3 coding DNA: TGTGCCAGCAGCGTAGACGGCACTGACAATGAGCAGTTCTTC. Translation gives CASSVDGTDNEQFF. V usage is TRBV9 and J usage is TRBJ2-1; D gene ambiguous. From germline, CDR1 is SGDLS and CDR2 YYNGEE. The V and J ends lost 0 bases and 5 bases respectively, with 9 bases between them. The CDR3 is made up of 14 amino acids.

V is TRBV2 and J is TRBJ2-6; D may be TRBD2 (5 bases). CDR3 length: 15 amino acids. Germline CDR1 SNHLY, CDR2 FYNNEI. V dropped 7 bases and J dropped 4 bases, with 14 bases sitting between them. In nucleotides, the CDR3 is TGTGCCAGCAACACGCGGGCGTCCGGGGCCAACGTCCTGACTTTC. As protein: CASNTRASGANVLTF.

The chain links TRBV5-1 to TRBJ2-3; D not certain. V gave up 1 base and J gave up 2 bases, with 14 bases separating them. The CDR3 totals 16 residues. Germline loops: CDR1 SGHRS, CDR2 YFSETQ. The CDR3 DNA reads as TGCGCCAGCAGCTTGCGTCCAGCTGAAAACACAGATACGCAGTATTTT. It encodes CASSLRPAENTDTQYF.

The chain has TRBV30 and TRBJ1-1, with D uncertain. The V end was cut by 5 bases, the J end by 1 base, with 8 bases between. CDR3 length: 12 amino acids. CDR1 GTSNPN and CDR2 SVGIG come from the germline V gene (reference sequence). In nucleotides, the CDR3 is TGTGCCTGGTCTGACCGGAACACTGAAGCTTTCTTT. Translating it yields CAWSDRNTEAFF.